This T cell receptor (beta chain) was observed in a study of spatial heterogeneity in lung cancer. Study details: Detection consistently captured more beta-chain sequences than alpha-chain sequences.

The time point was: sample taken at primary tumor resection. Patients with untreated early-stage non-small cell lung cancer, numbering around 72, were the donors. From tumor, nontumor lung or frozen PBMC, whole RNA was taken unsorted for sequencing. TCRdb analysed the 5' RACE reads with MiXCR anew, one entry per CDR3 protein. This table holds about 5,600 distinct CDR3 sequences, roughly 8% found once. Study-wide results and limits: Tumoral mutation counts were tracked by counts of expanded intratumoral alpha and beta TCRs. Around 7.3% of tumor T cells for alpha chains and roughly 12% for beta chains were estimated to be covered.

In this sample, this clonotype turned up many times. What it recognizes is unknown. This beta chain turned up in a library designed for alpha chains; as an off-target read, its abundance says little. The CDR3 has 15 amino acids. CDR1 is LGHNA and CDR2 is YNFKEQ in the germline V gene. V was shortened by 0 bases and J by 3 bases, with 12 bases between the two germline ends. This receptor was taken from a female donor with early-stage non-small cell lung cancer. Sequenced here: lung tumor tissue, sampled at surgery. V is TRBV4-2 and J is TRBJ2-7; a weak D match, TRBD2 (5 bases). This chain's CDR3 is CASSQEPSGIYEQYF. CDR3 coding DNA: TGTGCCAGCAGCCAAGAACCAAGCGGCATCTACGAGCAGTACTTC.